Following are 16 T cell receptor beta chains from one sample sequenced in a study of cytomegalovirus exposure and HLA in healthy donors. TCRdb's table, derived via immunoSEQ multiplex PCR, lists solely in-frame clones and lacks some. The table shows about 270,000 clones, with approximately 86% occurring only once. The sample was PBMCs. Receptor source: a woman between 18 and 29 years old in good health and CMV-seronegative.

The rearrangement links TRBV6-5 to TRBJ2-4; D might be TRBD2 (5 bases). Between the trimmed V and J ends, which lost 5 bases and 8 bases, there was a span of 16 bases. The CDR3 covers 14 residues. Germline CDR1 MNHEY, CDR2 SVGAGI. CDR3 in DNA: TGTGCCAGCAGTACCTCCGGACTTCGTCACATTCAGTACTTC. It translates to CASSTSGLRHIQYF.

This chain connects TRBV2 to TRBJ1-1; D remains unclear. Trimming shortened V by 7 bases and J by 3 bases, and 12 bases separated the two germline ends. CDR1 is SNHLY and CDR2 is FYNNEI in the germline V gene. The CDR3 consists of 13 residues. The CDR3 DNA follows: TGTGCCAGCAAACCTACGGGGTACACTGAAGCTTTCTTT. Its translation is CASKPTGYTEAFF.

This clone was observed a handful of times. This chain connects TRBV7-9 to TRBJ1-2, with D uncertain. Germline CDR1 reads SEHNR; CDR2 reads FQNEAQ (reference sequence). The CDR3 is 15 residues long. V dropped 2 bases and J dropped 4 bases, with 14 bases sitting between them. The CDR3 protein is CASSLSGGESYGYTF. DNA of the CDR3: TGTGCCAGCAGCTTAAGTGGTGGAGAGTCCTATGGCTACACCTTC.

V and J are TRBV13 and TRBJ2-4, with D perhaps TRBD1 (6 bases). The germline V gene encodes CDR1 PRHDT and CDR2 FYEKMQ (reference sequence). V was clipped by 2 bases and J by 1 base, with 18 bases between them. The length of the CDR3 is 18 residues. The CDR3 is CASSLLGGYDRAKNIQYF. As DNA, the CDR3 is TGTGCCAGCAGCTTATTAGGGGGTTACGATCGGGCCAAAAACATTCAGTACTTC.

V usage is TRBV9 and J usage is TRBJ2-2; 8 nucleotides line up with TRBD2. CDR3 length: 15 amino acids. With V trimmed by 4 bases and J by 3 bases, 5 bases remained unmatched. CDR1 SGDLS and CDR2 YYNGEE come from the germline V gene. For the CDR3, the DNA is TGTGCCAGCAGCACCGGGAGGGCCTACACCGGGGAGCTGTTTTTT. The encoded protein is CASSTGRAYTGELFF.

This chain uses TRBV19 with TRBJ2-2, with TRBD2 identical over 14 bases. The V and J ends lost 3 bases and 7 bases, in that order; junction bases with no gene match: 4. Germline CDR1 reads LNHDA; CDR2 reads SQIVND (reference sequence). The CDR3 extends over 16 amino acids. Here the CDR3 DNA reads TGTGCCAGTAGTATGACTAGCGGGGGGGCTGACGGGGAGCTGTTTTTT. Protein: CASSMTSGGADGELFF.

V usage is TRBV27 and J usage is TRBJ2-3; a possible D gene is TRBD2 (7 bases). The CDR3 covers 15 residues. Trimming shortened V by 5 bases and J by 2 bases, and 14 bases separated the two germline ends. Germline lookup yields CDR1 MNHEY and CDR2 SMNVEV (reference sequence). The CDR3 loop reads CASSVDGGHTDTQYF. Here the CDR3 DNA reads TGTGCCAGCAGTGTGGACGGGGGGCACACAGATACGCAGTATTTT.

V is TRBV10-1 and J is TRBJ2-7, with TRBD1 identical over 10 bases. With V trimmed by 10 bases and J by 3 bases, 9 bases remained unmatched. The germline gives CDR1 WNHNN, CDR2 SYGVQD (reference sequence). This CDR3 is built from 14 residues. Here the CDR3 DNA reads TGCGCCAACGTAGACAGGGGGCCATGCTACGAGCAGTACTTC. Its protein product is CANVDRGPCYEQYF.

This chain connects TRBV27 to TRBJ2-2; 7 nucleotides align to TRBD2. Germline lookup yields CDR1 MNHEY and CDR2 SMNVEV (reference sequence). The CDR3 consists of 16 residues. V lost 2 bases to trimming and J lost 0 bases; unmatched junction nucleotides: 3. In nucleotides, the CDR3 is TGTGCCAGCAGTTTAGGGGGGGGTGCGAACACCGGGGAGCTGTTTTTT. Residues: CASSLGGGANTGELFF.

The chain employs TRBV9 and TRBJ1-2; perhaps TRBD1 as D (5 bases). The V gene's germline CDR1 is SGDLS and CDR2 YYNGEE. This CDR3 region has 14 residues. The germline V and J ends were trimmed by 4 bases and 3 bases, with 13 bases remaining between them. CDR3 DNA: TGTGCCAGCAGCACCCAGGGTTCGCACTATGGCTACACCTTC. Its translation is CASSTQGSHYGYTF.

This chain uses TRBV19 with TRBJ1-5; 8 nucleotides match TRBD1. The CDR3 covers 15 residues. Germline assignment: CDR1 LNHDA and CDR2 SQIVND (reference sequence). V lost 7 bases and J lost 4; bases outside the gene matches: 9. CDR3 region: CASIRGTGANQPQHF. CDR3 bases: TGTGCCAGTATAAGGGGGACAGGAGCTAATCAGCCCCAGCATTTT.

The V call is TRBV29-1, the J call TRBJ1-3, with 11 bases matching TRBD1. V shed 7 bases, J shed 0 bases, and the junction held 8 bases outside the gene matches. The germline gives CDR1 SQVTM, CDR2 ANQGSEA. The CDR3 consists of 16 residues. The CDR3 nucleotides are TGCAGCGCACTAGGACAGGGGGCTTACTCTGGAAACACCATATATTTT. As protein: CSALGQGAYSGNTIYF.

CDR3 residues: CASTGQVGNTEAFF. CDR3 nucleotide sequence: TGTGCCAGCACGGGACAGGTGGGGAACACTGAAGCTTTCTTT. The genes are TRBV2 and TRBJ1-1; TRBD1 agrees at 8 bases. Trimming removed 7 bases from V and 1 base from J; junction bases left unmatched: 5. This CDR3 is built from 14 residues. CDR1 SNHLY and CDR2 FYNNEI come from the germline V gene. The variable domain in full, completed from reference TRBV2 and TRBJ1-1, reads EPEVTQTPSHQVTQMGQEVILRCVPISNHLYFYWYRQILGQKVEFLVSFYNNEISEKSEIFDDQFSVERPDGSNFTLKIRSTKLEDSAMYFCASTGQVGNTEAFFGQGTRLTVV.

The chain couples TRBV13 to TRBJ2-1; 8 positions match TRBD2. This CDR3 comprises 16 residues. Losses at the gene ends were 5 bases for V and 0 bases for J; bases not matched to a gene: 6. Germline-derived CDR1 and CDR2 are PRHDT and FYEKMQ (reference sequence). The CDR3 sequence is CASSPTRGGSYNEQFF. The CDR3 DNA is TGTGCCAGCAGCCCCACCCGGGGGGGCTCCTACAATGAGCAGTTCTTC.

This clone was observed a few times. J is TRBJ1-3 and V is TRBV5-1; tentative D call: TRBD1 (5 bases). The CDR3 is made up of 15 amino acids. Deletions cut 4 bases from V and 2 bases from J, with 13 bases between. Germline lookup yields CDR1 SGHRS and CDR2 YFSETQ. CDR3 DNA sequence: TGCGCCAGCAGCCAGGGTGGGGTCACTGGAAACACCATATATTTT. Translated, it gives CASSQGGVTGNTIYF.

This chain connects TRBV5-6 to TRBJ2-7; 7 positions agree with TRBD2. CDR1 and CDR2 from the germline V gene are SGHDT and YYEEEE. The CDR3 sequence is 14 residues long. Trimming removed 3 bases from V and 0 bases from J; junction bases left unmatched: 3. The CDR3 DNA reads TGTGCCAGCAGCTGGGGGGACTACTCCTACGAGCAGTACTTC. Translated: CASSWGDYSYEQYF.